Below, one TCR beta chain is given with its context. These data come from a study of blood T cell repertoires in COVID-19. Study context: The United States, Italy and Spain provided the acute and convalescent COVID-19 samples. From T cells, B-cell-depleted T cells, or PBMCs came the material, which was cDNA or gDNA.

In the authors' workflow: Amplifying reference gene primers gave estimates of nucleated cell counts. Sequencing was performed with immunoSEQ multiplex PCR; in TCRdb, only in-frame clones are kept and a portion is missing. V and J calls and clone size are those listed in that table; D and trimming were worked out from the DNA. The sample shows 250,000 or so clones, under 90% of them seen only once. The CDR3 loop spans 13 amino acids. V lost 5 bases and J lost 7; bases outside the gene matches: 4. From germline, CDR1 is ENHRY and CDR2 SYGVKD. The specimen sequenced was peripheral blood. This chain connects TRBV10-3 to TRBJ1-5; TRBD1 matches 8 bases. This sequence originates from a woman aged 40 to 50 who had recovered from COVID-19. The CDR3 sequence is CAISPDRGQPQHF. CDR3 bases: TGTGCCATCAGTCCCGACAGGGGCCAGCCCCAGCATTTT.